This record looks at one TCR beta chain sequence and its context. Original handling: Amplification from reference gene primers served as the basis for estimated nucleated cell counts. The assay was immunoSEQ multiplex PCR, and TCRdb's table has in-frame clones only and misses some. The DNA was the basis for D and trimming; V, J and clone size are from that table. The table includes a few hundred thousand clones, roughly 90% detected once. The CDR3 loop spans 16 amino acids. J lost 3 bases, V lost 7 bases, and 12 bases had no gene match. CDR1 is SGDLS and CDR2 is YYNGEE in the germline V gene. The sample comes from a study of blood T cell repertoires in COVID-19. Study details: The United States, Italy and Spain were the sources of the acute and convalescent COVID-19 samples. T cells, B-cell-depleted T cells, or PBMCs provided the cDNA or gDNA that served as material.

Sequencing was done on a sample of peripheral blood. This clonotype was obtained from a man younger than 35 who had recovered from COVID-19. The rearrangement links TRBV9 to TRBJ1-2; 10 bases fit TRBD1. The CDR3, as DNA: TGTGCCAGCCAAAGTAAAGGACAGGGGGGAGACTATGGCTACACCTTC. As protein: CASQSKGQGGDYGYTF.